This T cell receptor beta chain was captured in a study of T cells in Graves' hyperthyroidism and ophthalmopathy. Across the study: Peripheral blood was collected at initial diagnosis, before any treatment.

Notes on the study in general: Using 13 V-J features, a model discriminated ophthalmopathy from stable hyperthyroidism.

This clonotype was counted at least ten times. The antigen remains unidentified. The CDR3 covers 16 residues. Germline values: CDR1 SGHDT, CDR2 YYEEEE. Trimming shortened V by 2 bases and J by 4 bases, and 17 bases separated the two germline ends. RNA transcripts yielded amplified TCR beta CDR3 regions. During a first-round RT-PCR of the TCR CDR3, the HTBI primer set was used. TCRdb re-called the multiplex PCR reads with MiXCR, one entry per CDR3 protein. The sample records under 350,000 distinct CDR3 sequences, around 13% being singletons. The V gene is TRBV5-6, the J gene TRBJ2-3; TRBD2 might be the D (6 bases). The receptor was derived from a woman aged 40 to 49 with Graves' ophthalmopathy. The sequenced material came from blood. The CDR3 sequence is CASSFIPRGRSDTQYF. DNA of the CDR3: TGTGCCAGCAGCTTCATCCCACGGGGGAGGTCAGATACGCAGTATTTT.